Listed below are T cell receptor beta chains from one sample, sequenced in a study of identical twins. TCRdb itself ran the 5' RACE reads through MiXCR, one entry per CDR3 protein. In the table there are about 530,000 distinct CDR3 sequences, over 12% of which are singletons. These data were likewise used in another study, on yellow fever vaccine responses in identical twins.

Material: CD4+ T cells sorted from blood. These receptors were taken from a woman under 30 in good health. Each CDR3 is given with its conserved first and last residue.

TRBV27	TRBJ2-7	CASSSIAGPTYEQYF
TRBV10-3	TRBJ2-5	CAIRGVSSGQETQYF
TRBV5-1	TRBJ1-1	CASSPQILNTEAFF
TRBV3-1	TRBJ2-1	CASSQDGLTDAFDQQSF
TRBV2	TRBJ2-7	CAFCFGGPGLAGVYEQYF
TRBV20-1	TRBJ2-7	CSAPKGTSGSYEQYF
TRBV5-1	TRBJ2-4	CASSLSSGGAKNIQYF
TRBV20-1	TRBJ1-2	CSVGDANYGYTF
TRBV5-6	TRBJ2-3	CASSGGRDLFSTDTQYF
TRBV2	TRBJ1-5	CASSPRQVNQPQHF
TRBV20-1	TRBJ1-6	CSALSQGGANSPLHF
TRBV20-1	TRBJ1-1	CSPRGKNTEAFF
TRBV10-3	TRBJ1-5	CAISSGQGNQPQHF
TRBV6-1	TRBJ2-3	CASSKKRIAGITDTQYF
TRBV10-3	TRBJ2-1	CAIKAGANDNEQFF
TRBV25-1	TRBJ2-5	CASSELTGETQYF
TRBV28	TRBJ2-5	CASSDLRDQGETQYF
TRBV3-1	TRBJ2-7	CASSQGSQRDEQYF
TRBV2	TRBJ2-3	CASSVSGGAGDTQYF
TRBV5-6	TRBJ2-1	CASSSLRTEQFF